The 29 T cell receptor beta chains listed next were all sequenced from one sample in a study of regulatory T cells in long-lasting Graves disease. With iRepertoire HTBI primers and Arm-PCR of CDR3 regions, TCR beta libraries were built. TCRdb processed the multiplex PCR reads anew with MiXCR; each CDR3 protein has one entry. The table records around 450,000 distinct CDR3 sequences, about 15% of them present only once. Time point specified: newly diagnosed GD, antithyroid drugs for less than 3 months. PBMC RNA served as the TCR library source. These same records also appear under a second study, on T cells in Graves' hyperthyroidism and ophthalmopathy.

Source: peripheral blood mononuclear cells (PBMCs), taken at new diagnosis, from a patient treated with antithyroid drugs. These receptor sequences come from a woman in her twenties or thirties with Graves disease.

This clonotype has a count of ten or more. The gene calls are TRBV3-1 and TRBJ2-7; the D is unclear. CDR3 length: 15 amino acids. V lost 0 bases and J 0 bases, leaving 9 bases between the germline ends. The germline V gene encodes CDR1 LGHDT and CDR2 YNNKEL (reference sequence). CDR3 region: CASSQDVGTSYEQYF. DNA of the CDR3: TGTGCCAGCAGCCAAGATGTGGGCACCTCCTACGAGCAGTACTTC.

The chain combines TRBV4-1 with TRBJ2-7; 12 nucleotides line up with TRBD1. V trimming: 4 bases; J trimming: 6 bases; junction bases outside the gene matches: 10. The length of the CDR3 is 16 residues. Germline loops: CDR1 MGHRA, CDR2 YSYEKL. CDR3 DNA: TGCGCCAGCAGCCTAGAGGAGGGACAGGGGGCTGTCGAGCAGTACTTC. The encoded protein is CASSLEEGQGAVEQYF.

This clonotype was picked up many times. The CDR3 loop is CASSPNYSGWRIYEQYF. The CDR3 DNA sequence: TGTGCCAGTAGTCCTAACTATAGCGGGTGGCGAATCTACGAGCAGTACTTC. This chain links TRBV19 with TRBJ2-7; 7 bases are a match to TRBD2. With 5 bases clipped from V and 3 bases from J, the junction kept 16 bases outside the gene matches. Germline lookup yields CDR1 LNHDA and CDR2 SQIVND (reference sequence). The CDR3 consists of 17 residues.

This clonotype was seen at least ten times. This chain connects TRBV7-9 to TRBJ2-7, with 7 nucleotides matching TRBD1. The CDR3 has 14 residues. The V gene end was trimmed by 5 bases and the J gene end by 2 bases; junction bases not matched to a gene: 6. In germline, CDR1 is SEHNR, CDR2 FQNEAQ (reference sequence). The CDR3 DNA is TGTGCCAGCAGCGCCGACAGGGACCCCTACGAGCAGTACTTC. This codes for CASSADRDPYEQYF. The complete variable domain, with remaining parts taken from reference TRBV7-9 and TRBJ2-7, reads DTGVSQNPRHKITKRGQNVTFRCDPISEHNRLYWYRQTLGQGPEFLTYFQNEAQLEKSRLLSDRFSAERPKGSFSTLEIQRTEQGDSAMYLCASSADRDPYEQYFGPGTRLTVT.

The sample holds a few counts of this clonotype. The gene calls are TRBV28 and TRBJ2-1, with D possibly being TRBD1 (6 bases). CDR1 and CDR2 (germline): MDHEN, SYDVKM. This CDR3 comprises 16 residues. V lost 6 bases, J lost 7 bases, and 22 bases lay in between. CDR3 in amino acids: CASRQAQGASWNEQFF. In DNA, the CDR3 is TGTGCCAGCAGACAGGCACAGGGAGCCTCTTGGAATGAGCAGTTCTTC.

This clonotype showed up just once. The chain combines TRBV11-2 with TRBJ2-3, with D maybe TRBD2 (6 bases). The J call may be incorrect, as the DNA end agrees better with TRBJ2-5. The CDR3 length is 14 residues. The germline gives CDR1 SGHAT, CDR2 FQNNGV. The CDR3 is CASSPPRGGETQYF. In DNA form, the CDR3 reads TGTGCCAGCAGCCCCCCTCGGGGAGGAGAGACCCAGTACTTC.

There are many counts of this clonotype. The rearrangement links TRBV20-1 to TRBJ1-3; no clear D. Trimming shortened V by 3 bases and J by 0 bases, and 12 bases separated the two germline ends. The CDR3 is made up of 15 amino acids. Germline loops: CDR1 DFQATT, CDR2 SNEGSKA (reference sequence). The CDR3 reads CSARRTEYSGNTIYF. The CDR3 DNA is TGCAGTGCTAGGAGGACGGAATACTCTGGAAACACCATATATTTT.

This clonotype was seen repeatedly, ten times or more. The chain links TRBV19 to TRBJ2-3; D remains unclear. Germline V gene data show CDR1 as LNHDA and CDR2 as SQIVND (reference sequence). This CDR3 has 14 amino acids. V was shortened by 1 base and J by 3 bases, with 8 bases between the two germline ends. The CDR3 coding sequence is TGTGCCAGTAGTATAGGGCTAGGAACAGATACGCAGTATTTT. Protein: CASSIGLGTDTQYF.

As regards this clonotype: Here the CDR3 omits its conserved ending phenylalanine or tryptophan, so a read error is the likely source. This chain links TRBV6-4 with TRBJ2-7, with TRBD2 matching 7 bases. Germline V gives CDR1 MRHNA, CDR2 SNTAGT. After removal of 8 bases from V and 3 bases from J, the junction contained 10 bases not matched to a gene. The CDR3 extends over 14 amino acids. CDR3 loop: CASWKSGTRYEQYL. Written as DNA, the CDR3 is TGTGCCAGCTGGAAGAGCGGGACGCGCTACGAGCAGTACCTC.

In regard to this clonotype: The germline gene is not matched at one end of the junction; a read error may be the cause. The V gene is TRBV25-1, the J gene TRBJ2-1, with 9 nucleotides matching TRBD1. The CDR3 length is 16 residues. Looked up from germline, CDR1 is MGHDK and CDR2 is SYGVNS. CDR3 sequence reads: CAGSRTGASSYNEQFF. The CDR3 bases are TGTGCCGGCAGTAGGACAGGGGCAAGCTCCTACAATGAGCAGTTCTTC.

This clonotype was detected many times. The genes are TRBV3-1 and TRBJ2-7, with TRBD1 matching 9 bases. The J segment lost 8 bases and the V segment lost 3 bases, leaving 11 bases of the junction unmatched. Germline CDR1 is LGHDT and CDR2 is YNNKEL (reference sequence). This CDR3 is 15 amino acids long. The CDR3 protein is CASSHAGTGTSQQYF. The CDR3 DNA reads as TGTGCCAGCAGCCATGCCGGGACAGGGACGTCCCAGCAGTACTTC.

This chain connects TRBV7-2 to TRBJ2-1, with D possibly matching TRBD1 (6 bases). Germline V gene sequence: CDR1 SGHTA, CDR2 FQGNSA. Trimming removed 4 bases from V and 1 base from J, with 8 bases in between. CDR3 length: 14 amino acids. The CDR3 DNA is TGTGCCAGCAGCTCACAGGGTTCCTACAATGAGCAGTTCTTC. Its protein product is CASSSQGSYNEQFF.

This clonotype was counted at least ten times. The chain has TRBV11-3 and TRBJ2-7, with 10 bases lining up with TRBD2. CDR3 size: 15 residues. Germline lookup yields CDR1 SGHNT and CDR2 YENEEA. V lost 6 bases, J lost 0 bases, and 5 bases stayed unmatched. CDR3 loop: CASRPSGRPSYEQYF. The DNA of the CDR3 is TGTGCCAGCAGGCCTAGCGGGAGACCCTCCTACGAGCAGTACTTC.

This clonotype has more than one count but fewer than ten. J is TRBJ2-4 and V is TRBV3-1; perhaps TRBD1 as D (6 bases). V gave up 1 base and J gave up 1 base, with 14 bases separating them. In germline, CDR1 is LGHDT, CDR2 YNNKEL (reference sequence). This CDR3 has 17 amino acids. CDR3 in amino acids: CASSQGQVGSAKNIQYF. The CDR3, as DNA: TGTGCCAGCAGCCAAGGACAGGTCGGATCGGCCAAAAACATTCAGTACTTC.

This clonotype has a handful of counts. The CDR3 nucleotides read TGCGCCAGCAGCCACGTTATCCAGGGTCGGAACACTGAAGCTTTCTTT. Translation gives CASSHVIQGRNTEAFF. The chain joins TRBV4-1 to TRBJ1-1; D is perhaps TRBD1 (5 bases). There are 16 residues in the CDR3. The germline V gene encodes CDR1 MGHRA and CDR2 YSYEKL. V lost 3 bases, J lost 1 base, and 15 bases lay in between.

This clonotype was seen repeatedly, ten times or more. The CDR3 region has the DNA TGTGCCAGCAGTCCCCCCCCGGGGAACACTGAAGCTTTCTTT. Residues: CASSPPPGNTEAFF. The chain is built from TRBV28 and TRBJ1-1; D is undetermined. Germline V lookup: CDR1 MDHEN, CDR2 SYDVKM. CDR3 length equals 14 residues. V lost 5 bases to trimming and J lost 1 base, with 11 bases between them.

This chain joins TRBV7-6 and TRBJ2-5; D is ambiguous. Looked up from germline, CDR1 is SGHVS and CDR2 is FNYEAQ. V lost 1 base, J lost 2 bases, and 11 bases lay in between. This CDR3 region has 15 residues. The CDR3 here is CASSLDLSEQETQYF. The CDR3 DNA follows: TGTGCCAGCAGCTTAGATTTGTCAGAACAAGAGACCCAGTACTTC.

This rearrangement joins TRBV5-4 to TRBJ2-1; possibly TRBD1 for D (6 bases). In germline, CDR1 is SGHNT, CDR2 YYREEE (reference sequence). The CDR3 covers 15 residues. The V end lost 5 bases, the J end lost 0 bases, and 12 bases lay between the germline ends. The CDR3 region has the DNA TGTGCCAGCAGGGCAGGGGTGAGCTCCTACAATGAGCAGTTCTTC. Protein sequence: CASRAGVSSYNEQFF.

The table lists this clonotype with many counts. The V call is TRBV11-2, the J call TRBJ2-7; possibly TRBD2 for D (7 bases). In germline, CDR1 is SGHAT, CDR2 FQNNGV. V lost 5 bases to trimming and J lost 2 bases, with 19 bases between them. The CDR3 has 16 amino acids. DNA for the CDR3: TGTGCCAGCAGCCCCCTGGGGGCGGGAGTGGCCTACGAGCAGTACTTC. Its translation: CASSPLGAGVAYEQYF.

This chain uses TRBV9 with TRBJ1-4; D call uncertain. V lost 1 base and J 8 bases, leaving 9 bases between the germline ends. Germline assignment: CDR1 SGDLS and CDR2 YYNGEE. CDR3 length: 13 amino acids. DNA of the CDR3: TGTGCCAGCAGCGTACGGGGTGGAGAAAAACTGTTTTTT. It is translated as CASSVRGGEKLFF.

The CDR3 is CASGELAKNIQYF. DNA for the CDR3: TGTGCCAGTGGGGAACTAGCCAAAAACATTCAGTACTTC. The V and J genes are TRBV19 and TRBJ2-4; D unclear. The CDR3 has 13 residues. V was shortened by 8 bases and J by 0 bases, with 8 bases between the two germline ends. Germline V gene lookup returns CDR1 LNHDA and CDR2 SQIVND (reference sequence).

The sample holds many counts of this clonotype. The CDR3 region has the DNA TGTGCCAGCACTTTTCTTAACACTGAAGCTTTCTTT. It codes for CASTFLNTEAFF. This chain links TRBV12-3 or TRBV12-4 with TRBJ1-1; D unclear. V was shortened by 7 bases and J by 2 bases, with 8 bases between the two germline ends. The CDR3 totals 12 residues.

The J gene is TRBJ2-5, the V gene TRBV20-1; D is ambiguous. The CDR3 covers 18 residues. The germline V gene has CDR1 DFQATT and CDR2 SNEGSKA (reference sequence). The V end was cut by 3 bases, the J end by 4 bases, with 27 bases between. The CDR3 bases are TGCAGTGCTAGTTCGTCGGAGTCGTCTGTTGCGTGGCCAGAGACCCAGTACTTC. The encoded protein is CSASSSESSVAWPETQYF.

This clonotype occurred many times. The V gene is TRBV6-2 or TRBV6-3, the J gene TRBJ2-3, with 11 bases fitting TRBD2. There are 16 residues in the CDR3. Germline loops: CDR1 MNHEY, CDR2 SVGEGT. V was clipped by 7 bases and J by 1 base; unmatched bases: 7. The DNA of the CDR3 is TGTGCCAGCATTAAAACGGGACTAGCGGGCACAGATACGCAGTATTTT. It yields the protein CASIKTGLAGTDTQYF.

CDR3 in amino acids: CASSQNIPGVGETQYF. The CDR3 bases are TGCGCCAGCAGCCAAAACATACCAGGGGTGGGGGAGACCCAGTACTTC. V is TRBV5-1 and J is TRBJ2-5; possibly TRBD1 for D (6 bases). There are 16 residues in the CDR3. Per germline, CDR1 SGHRS and CDR2 YFSETQ. V was pared by 4 bases and J by 5 bases, with 21 bases between. The full variable domain, completed using reference TRBV5-1 and TRBJ2-5, is KAGVTQTPRYLIKTRGQQVTLSCSPISGHRSVSWYQQTPGQGLQFLFEYFSETQRNKGNFPGRFSGRQFSNSRSEMNVSTLELGDSALYLCASSQNIPGVGETQYFGPGTRLLVL.

This clonotype was observed a handful of times. V is TRBV27 and J is TRBJ1-1; D unresolved. The V end lost 6 bases, the J end lost 4 bases, and 24 bases lay between the germline ends. Germline loops: CDR1 MNHEY, CDR2 SMNVEV (reference sequence). CDR3 length: 17 residues. CDR3 in amino acids: CASSFIGHGDSSTEAFF. The CDR3 DNA reads as TGTGCCAGCAGCTTTATTGGCCACGGGGATTCGAGCACTGAAGCTTTCTTT.

Ten or more counts support this clonotype. The chain links TRBV11-2 to TRBJ2-7; D uncertain. Germline loops: CDR1 SGHAT, CDR2 FQNNGV. The V and J ends lost 0 bases and 3 bases respectively, with 3 bases between them. The CDR3 is made up of 12 amino acids. CDR3 loop: CASSLDVYEQYF. The DNA of the CDR3 is TGTGCCAGCAGCTTAGACGTCTACGAGCAGTACTTC.

Concerning this clonotype itself: A read error is possible here, since a much larger clone lies one base away. The rearrangement links TRBV27 to TRBJ2-7; D perhaps matches TRBD2 (6 bases). CDR1 is MNHEY and CDR2 is SMNVEV in the germline V gene (reference sequence). This CDR3 region has 17 residues. This CDR3 reads CASRLSHYRDSSYEQYF. DNA of the CDR3: TGTGCCAGCAGGTTATCGCACTACCGGGACTCTTCCTACGAGCAGTACTTC.

This clonotype was observed many times. The J gene is TRBJ2-3, the V gene TRBV7-9; TRBD1 aligns across 9 bases. Germline V gene sequence: CDR1 SEHNR, CDR2 FQNEAQ (reference sequence). CDR3 size: 15 residues. V lost 1 base to trimming and J lost 4 bases; unmatched junction nucleotides: 3. CDR3 nucleotides: TGTGCCAGCAGCTTAGGTACAGGGGGCGCAGATACGCAGTATTTT. Its translation: CASSLGTGGADTQYF.